This passage covers 26 T cell receptor beta chains from one sample sequenced in a study of CD4 T cells in relation to SARS-CoV-2 and coronaviruses. These receptors have no identified antigens. Before the COVID-19 pandemic, during about 2011-2019, CD4+ T cells were taken from unexposed donors. The cells were cultured for around ten days before CD4+ T cells were isolated. Here immunoSEQ multiplex PCR was the method, and the copy in TCRdb shows in-frame clones only, minus some. Of around 25,000 clones listed, 76% are singletons. Sequenced input: CD4+ T cells from PBMCs, cultured in vitro. These receptors were obtained from a human donor in good health.

The rearrangement links TRBV30 to TRBJ2-7, with 8 bases lining up with TRBD1. Per the germline V gene, CDR1 is GTSNPN and CDR2 is SVGIG (reference sequence). The CDR3 is 12 residues long. The V segment lost 5 bases and the J segment 6 bases; nucleotides outside the gene matches: 6. The CDR3 coding sequence is TGTGCCTGGCAGGACAGGGCCAGCGAGCAGTACTTC. Translation gives CAWQDRASEQYF.

The table lists this clone with a few counts. This chain links TRBV30 with TRBJ2-1; D is possibly TRBD1 (6 bases). The CDR3 is 14 amino acids. From germline, CDR1 is GTSNPN and CDR2 SVGIG (reference sequence). V was cut by 0 bases and J by 4 bases, with 10 bases left in between. The CDR3 DNA reads TGTGCCTGGAGTGTGCTACAGGGTTACAATGAGCAGTTCTTC. Translating it yields CAWSVLQGYNEQFF.

This clone was counted a few times. The CDR3 sequence: CASRTPNYGYTF. Written as DNA, the CDR3 is TGTGCCAGCAGGACTCCTAACTATGGCTACACCTTC. The chain uses TRBV5-4 and TRBJ1-2, with D hard to call. The CDR3 contains 12 residues. V was shortened by 5 bases and J by 0 bases, with 5 bases between the two germline ends. Germline-derived CDR1 and CDR2 are SGHNT and YYREEE (reference sequence).

This chain links TRBV10-1 with TRBJ2-4; a possible D gene is TRBD1 (6 bases). Trimming took 3 bases from V and 9 from J, leaving 12 bases between them. The V gene's germline CDR1 is WNHNN and CDR2 SYGVQD (reference sequence). The CDR3 loop spans 13 amino acids. The CDR3 DNA sequence: TGCGCCAGCAGTGAAGACAGGTCGGGCATTCAGTACTTC. Translating it yields CASSEDRSGIQYF.

This chain joins TRBV2 and TRBJ1-6; 9 bases line up with TRBD1. The CDR3 has 15 amino acids. The V and J ends lost 2 bases and 6 bases, in that order; junction bases with no gene match: 2. Germline CDR1 reads SNHLY; CDR2 reads FYNNEI. CDR3 amino acids: CASSEWDRANSPLHF. The CDR3 nucleotides read TGTGCCAGCAGTGAATGGGACAGGGCTAATTCACCCCTCCACTTT.

The rearrangement joins TRBV7-7 to TRBJ2-2; D gene ambiguous. The germline V gene encodes CDR1 SSHAT and CDR2 FNYEAQ (reference sequence). The CDR3 length is 13 residues. Trimming stripped 1 base from V and 7 bases from J, with 7 bases between. The CDR3 nucleotides read TGTGCCAGCAGCTTAGGACCCAACGGGGAGCTGTTTTTT. It specifies CASSLGPNGELFF.

The chain recombines TRBV7-3 with TRBJ1-1; D unclear. The V gene's germline CDR1 is SGHTA and CDR2 FQGTGA. The CDR3 sequence is 13 residues long. The V gene lost 3 bases and the J gene lost 3 bases, with 8 bases spanning the gap. CDR3 region: CASSLGPDTEAFF. The CDR3 coding sequence is TGTGCCAGCAGCTTGGGTCCTGACACTGAAGCTTTCTTT.

The count of this clone is one. The chain employs TRBV3-1 (or the pseudogene TRBV3-2) and TRBJ1-2; no clear D. CDR1 and CDR2 from the germline V gene are LGHDT and YNNKEL (reference sequence). Between the trimmed V and J ends, which lost 3 bases and 3 bases, there was a span of 5 bases. This CDR3 has 12 residues. The CDR3 nucleotides read TGTGCCAGCAGCCAGGGTGACTATGGCTACACCTTC. Amino acid sequence: CASSQGDYGYTF.

This rearrangement joins TRBV7-2 to TRBJ1-5, with unresolved D. The CDR3 consists of 16 residues. The ends were cut back, 1 base at V and 0 bases at J, with 10 bases in the middle. The germline V gene has CDR1 SGHTA and CDR2 FQGNSA. DNA for the CDR3: TGTGCCAGCAGCTTAGAACAAATTTATAGCAATCAGCCCCAGCATTTT. Encoded protein: CASSLEQIYSNQPQHF.

V and J are TRBV5-4 and TRBJ2-5; D gene uncertain. The CDR3 spans 15 residues. Germline CDR1 and CDR2: SGHNT and YYREEE (reference sequence). The V gene lost 0 bases and the J gene lost 2 bases, with 11 bases spanning the gap. CDR3 sequence: CASSLARGIQETQYF. For the CDR3, the DNA is TGTGCCAGCAGCTTGGCCAGAGGAATACAAGAGACCCAGTACTTC.

CDR3 protein: CASSQGQGAAGELFF. Written as DNA, the CDR3 is TGCGCCAGCAGCCAAGGTCAGGGGGCCGCCGGGGAGCTGTTTTTT. V and J are TRBV4-1 and TRBJ2-2; 8 bases are a match to TRBD1. Germline CDR1 MGHRA, CDR2 YSYEKL. V gave up 1 base and J gave up 6 bases; unmatched junction bases: 4. This CDR3 is built from 15 residues.

By share of the sample, this clone is large. The rearrangement uses TRBV19 and TRBJ2-7; D remains ambiguous. CDR1 is LNHDA and CDR2 is SQIVND in the germline V gene (reference sequence). The CDR3 length is 12 residues. Deletions cut 3 bases from V and 5 bases from J, with 8 bases between. In DNA form, the CDR3 reads TGTGCCAGTAGTATTAGGTCTGACGAGCAGTACTTC. Protein: CASSIRSDEQYF.

The gene calls are TRBV7-3 and TRBJ2-3; D remains unclear. This CDR3 is built from 15 residues. V was shortened by 5 bases and J by 3 bases, with 15 bases between the two germline ends. Germline loops: CDR1 SGHTA, CDR2 FQGTGA. In DNA form, the CDR3 reads TGTGCCAGCAGCCCTATACGGGCTTCGACAGATACGCAGTATTTT. Its translation: CASSPIRASTDTQYF.

The sample holds a few counts of this clone. CDR3: CASSGLERSTGELFF. As DNA, the CDR3 is TGTGCCAGCAGCGGACTAGAAAGAAGCACCGGGGAGCTGTTTTTT. The J gene is TRBJ2-2, the V gene TRBV14; the match to TRBD2 covers 7 bases. The germline gives CDR1 SGHDN, CDR2 FVKESK. J was trimmed by 4 bases and V by 5 bases; bases with no gene match: 7. This CDR3 region has 15 residues.

The genes are TRBV13 and TRBJ1-3; D is ambiguous. Trimming stripped 5 bases from V and 0 bases from J, with 14 bases between. The CDR3 totals 16 residues. Per the germline V gene, CDR1 is PRHDT and CDR2 is FYEKMQ (reference sequence). The CDR3 is CASSRDPSGSGNTIYF. The CDR3, as DNA: TGTGCCAGCAGCCGAGACCCCAGCGGCTCTGGAAACACCATATATTTT.

This clone was seen only once. This chain connects TRBV9 to TRBJ1-2; D is possibly TRBD1 (5 bases). The CDR3 runs to 12 residues. Between the trimmed V and J ends, which lost 2 bases and 4 bases, there was a span of 6 bases. Germline V CDR1 and CDR2: SGDLS, YYNGEE. This chain's CDR3 is CASSVGGYGYTF. CDR3 coding DNA: TGTGCCAGCAGCGTTGGGGGCTATGGCTACACCTTC.

This sequence joins TRBV19 and TRBJ1-6; TRBD1 matches at 7 bases. CDR3 length equals 17 residues. Germline CDR1 is LNHDA and CDR2 is SQIVND (reference sequence). The V and J ends lost 5 bases and 7 bases, in that order; junction bases with no gene match: 14. DNA for the CDR3: TGTGCCAGTAGTTCGTCGGGACCCCTCAGGGGGAATTCACCCCTCCACTTT. Translating gives CASSSSGPLRGNSPLHF.

The chain recombines TRBV6-5 with TRBJ1-5; a weak D match, TRBD1 (5 bases). Per the germline V gene, CDR1 is MNHEY and CDR2 is SVGAGI. V lost 7 bases and J 4 bases, leaving 8 bases between the germline ends. The CDR3 covers 12 residues. This CDR3 reads CASISGNQPQHF. CDR3 in DNA: TGTGCCAGCATCTCAGGGAATCAGCCCCAGCATTTT.

This clone was found once. The rearrangement links TRBV24-1 to TRBJ2-1; 11 bases agree with TRBD2. Germline-derived CDR1 and CDR2 are KGHDR and SFDVKD. V shed 5 bases and J 4 bases; nucleotides not matched to a gene: 9. This CDR3 contains 17 residues. The CDR3 DNA follows: TGTGCCACCAGTGCTGTTACTAGCGGGAGCCGTTACAATGAGCAGTTCTTC. It codes for CATSAVTSGSRYNEQFF.

The chain carries TRBV21-1 and TRBJ2-1; the tabulated D call, TRBD2, remains unverified against the DNA. TRBV21-1 is a known pseudogene. This CDR3 spans 17 amino acids. The CDR3 DNA is TGTGCCAGCAGCAAAAGGCAGGGGCTAGCGGAACTCAATGAGCAGTTCTTC. Translated, it gives CASSKRQGLAELNEQFF.

The chain couples TRBV29-1 to TRBJ1-1, with TRBD1 as a possible D gene (5 bases). Trimming took off 6 bases at V and 4 bases at J, with 15 bases between the two ends. Looked up from germline, CDR1 is SQVTM and CDR2 is ANQGSEA. There are 13 residues in the CDR3. CDR3 region: CSVGTWGFTEAFF. The CDR3 bases are TGCAGCGTGGGGACTTGGGGTTTCACTGAAGCTTTCTTT. The entire variable domain, with the rest obtained from reference TRBV29-1 and TRBJ1-1, is as follows: SAVISQKPSRDICQRGTSLTIQCQVDSQVTMMFWYRQQPGQSLTLIATANQGSEATYESGFVIDKFPISRPNLTFSTLTVSNMSPEDSSIYLCSVGTWGFTEAFFGQGTRLTVV.

The chain recombines TRBV9 with TRBJ2-5; D not certain. V was trimmed by 0 bases and J by 2 bases, leaving 11 bases between them. Germline V gene sequence: CDR1 SGDLS, CDR2 YYNGEE. This CDR3 contains 15 residues. The CDR3 loop reads CASSVVAGSQETQYF. The CDR3, as DNA: TGTGCCAGCAGCGTAGTAGCAGGATCACAAGAGACCCAGTACTTC. The full variable domain, its missing parts supplied by reference TRBV9 and TRBJ2-5, is DSGVTQTPKHLITATGQRVTLRCSPRSGDLSVYWYQQSLDQGLQFLIQYYNGEERAKGNILERFSAQQFPDLHSELNLSSLELGDSALYFCASSVVAGSQETQYFGPGTRLLVL.

This chain joins TRBV11-2 and TRBJ1-2; 9 bases agree with TRBD1. CDR1 and CDR2 (germline): SGHAT, FQNNGV. V dropped 3 bases and J dropped 4; count of bases not matched to a gene: 0. This CDR3 is 13 amino acids long. The CDR3, as DNA: TGTGCCAGCAGCTTGGGACAGGGCTATGGCTACACCTTC. It specifies CASSLGQGYGYTF.

The V and J genes are TRBV25-1 and TRBJ2-1, with 8 positions matching TRBD2. Looked up from germline, CDR1 is MGHDK and CDR2 is SYGVNS. This CDR3 has 16 residues. The V and J ends lost 6 bases and 2 bases, in that order; junction bases with no gene match: 9. The CDR3 bases are TGTGCCAGCAGACCACCGGGACTAGTTCCCTACAATGAGCAGTTCTTC. Its translation: CASRPPGLVPYNEQFF.

This clone appeared a few times. V gene TRBV5-1 combines with J gene TRBJ1-1; tentative D call: TRBD1 (6 bases). CDR3 length: 15 residues. Trimming shortened V by 0 bases and J by 0 bases, and 9 bases separated the two germline ends. Per the germline V gene, CDR1 is SGHRS and CDR2 is YFSETQ. As DNA, the CDR3 is TGCGCCAGCAGCTTGGGGGCAGGGGTGAACACTGAAGCTTTCTTT. Protein: CASSLGAGVNTEAFF.

The chain recombines TRBV5-1 with TRBJ2-1, with 10 nucleotides matching TRBD1. The CDR3 contains 18 residues. Trimming removed 7 bases from V and 3 bases from J; junction bases left unmatched: 16. The germline V gene encodes CDR1 SGHRS and CDR2 YFSETQ. CDR3 region: CASRRQGATRGGYNEQFF. The CDR3 nucleotides read TGCGCCAGCCGACGACAGGGGGCTACGAGAGGGGGCTACAATGAGCAGTTCTTC.